This record concerns one TCR beta chain sequence. This clone was recorded a few times. The clone's antigen remains unknown. Per-nucleotide qualities are absent, and no much larger clonotype sits a single base away. CDR1 MDHEN and CDR2 SYDVKM were looked up in the germline V gene. Germline trimming: 6 bases from V, 4 bases from J; junction bases outside gene matches: 3. The cysteine opens and the phenylalanine closes a CDR3 of 13 amino acids. Only CDR3 DNA remains: 39 bases, in frame from the first base. The time point label here, explained by the study, means: baseline before first vaccination. The vaccinee samples were drawn from two UK trials, COV001 and COV002, one of which was a single-blind randomized controlled phase 2/3 trial testing AZD1222 (ChAdOx1 nCoV-19) in healthy adults. For TCRbeta chain sequencing, PBMC samples were collected from trial participants at day 0 and at day 28 after the second dose.

The data belong to a study of T cell responses to AZD1222 COVID-19 vaccine (dated by TCRdb to 2020 to 2022). Turning to the overall study: AZD1222 recipients whose second dose came at about 4 weeks and those whose second dose came at about 12 weeks were combined into one group, since spike-specific TCR depth and breadth did not differ between the two schedules. A total of approximately 230 trial participants underwent TCR sequencing, of whom approximately 210 received two doses of AZD1222 and about 25 received two doses of the MenACWY control vaccine. Trial participants were enrolled by age into 18-55, 56-69 and 70-plus year subgroups, with roughly 160, 29 and 62 TCR-sequenced participants respectively.

The full study reports these points: No day 14 peak-response samples were available, so repertoires were characterized only after the peak T cell response. Epitopes outside the regions mutated in the B.1.351 and B.1.1.7 variants were reportedly recognized by nearly half of the unique spike-specific TCRs. The 56-69-year group was small, and its depth increase did not reach significance, likely because of low power. A significant rise in spike-specific TCR breadth and depth was observed after two AZD1222 doses relative to day 0 and relative to MenACWY recipients. Participants were mostly white British and included more females than males, and it was suggested by the authors that clonal diversity may have been underestimated. The whole spike protein was spanned by vaccine-associated CD4 TCRs, and dominant responses were seen in regions 160-218 and 743-854. Conclusions about previously exposed vaccinees are limited because only five to seven AZD1222 recipients were SARS-CoV-2 seropositive at baseline.

The CDR3 regions of human TCRbeta chains were analyzed by immunosequencing. Processing in the source paper ran as follows. TCRs in the repertoires were matched against a reference library of SARS-CoV-2-specific TCRs that had been generated with the MIRA antigen-specificity platform. Breadth meant the fraction of unique TCRs that were SARS-CoV-2-associated, whereas depth meant the fraction of total T cells that were SARS-CoV-2-associated. Using the MIRA data, every spike-specific TCR was mapped to the spike region that the TCR reacted to and assigned to either a CD4 or a CD8 class. Log10-transformed breadth and depth values were compared by one-way ANOVA with Sidak's multiple comparisons tests. The table comes from immuneACCESS by way of TCRdb, which keeps in-frame sequences with V and J called. Part of the clones is missing from these tables; in studies checked, under half for an unresolved V gene and the rest for unknown reasons. For V, J and clone size, that table is used; D and trimming come from the DNA. The sample data list approximately 97,000 clones, and 84% of these were observed just once. The ten largest clones represent about 15% of the sample.

The chain is encoded by TRBV28 joined to TRBJ2-7; 10 of the junction bases match TRBD2. The receptor was derived from an adult in good health. The specimen comprised peripheral blood, sampled on day 0 of AZD1222 vaccination. The CDR3 loop reads CASRASGSYEQYF. The DNA sequence is TGTGCCAGCAGGGCTAGCGGGAGTTACGAGCAGTACTTC.